This TCR beta chain emerged from a study of blood T cell repertoires in COVID-19. Study-wide context: Spain, Italy and the United States supplied samples that represented acute and convalescent COVID-19. PBMCs, B-cell-depleted T cells, or T cells were the source of the cDNA or gDNA that made up the material.

As to this clone: A junction end diverges from the germline sequence, so it may reflect a read error.

Authors' analysis steps: Nucleated cell number was recorded as an estimate derived from reference gene primer amplification. Generated by immunoSEQ multiplex PCR, the TCRdb table keeps only in-frame clones and is missing some. V, J and clone size are those of that table, while D and trimming were read from the DNA. The sample contains fewer than 600,000 clones, about 88% of which appear only once. This sequence originates from a young man with COVID-19, enrolled during active disease. The sequencing input was peripheral blood.

This chain's CDR3 is CAHGTGNEELFF. CDR3 DNA: TGTGCCCACGGCACAGGGAATGAAGAACTGTTTTTT. This rearrangement joins TRBV30 to TRBJ1-4, with D possibly matching TRBD1 (6 bases). This CDR3 spans 12 amino acids. The germline V gene encodes CDR1 GTSNPN and CDR2 SVGIG (reference sequence).